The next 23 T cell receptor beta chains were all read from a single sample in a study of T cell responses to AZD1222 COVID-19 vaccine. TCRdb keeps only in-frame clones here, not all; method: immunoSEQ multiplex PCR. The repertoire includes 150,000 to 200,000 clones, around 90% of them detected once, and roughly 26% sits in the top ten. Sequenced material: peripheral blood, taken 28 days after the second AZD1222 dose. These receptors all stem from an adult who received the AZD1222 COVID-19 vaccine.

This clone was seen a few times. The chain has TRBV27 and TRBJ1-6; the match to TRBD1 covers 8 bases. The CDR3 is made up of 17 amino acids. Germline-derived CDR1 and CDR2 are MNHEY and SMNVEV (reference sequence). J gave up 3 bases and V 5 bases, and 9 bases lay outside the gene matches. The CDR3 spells CASSTQTGADYNSPLHF. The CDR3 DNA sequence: TGTGCCAGCAGTACCCAGACAGGGGCCGACTATAATTCACCCCTCCACTTT.

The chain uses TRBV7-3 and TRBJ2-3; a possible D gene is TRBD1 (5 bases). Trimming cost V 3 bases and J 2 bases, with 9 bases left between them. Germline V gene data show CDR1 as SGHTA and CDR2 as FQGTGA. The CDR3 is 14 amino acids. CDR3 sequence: CASSLVGATDTQYF. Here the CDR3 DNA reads TGTGCCAGCAGCTTGGTAGGGGCCACAGATACGCAGTATTTT. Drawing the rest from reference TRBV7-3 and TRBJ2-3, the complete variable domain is GAGVSQTPSNKVTEKGKYVELRCDPISGHTALYWYRQSLGQGPEFLIYFQGTGAADDSGLPNDRFFAVRPEGSVSTLKIQRTERGDSAVYLCASSLVGATDTQYFGPGTRLTVL.

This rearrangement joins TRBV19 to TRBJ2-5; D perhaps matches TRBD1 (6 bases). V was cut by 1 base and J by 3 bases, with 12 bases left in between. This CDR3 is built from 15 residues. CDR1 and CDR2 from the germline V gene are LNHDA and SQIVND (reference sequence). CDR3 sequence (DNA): TGTGCCAGTAGTATAGCGGCAGGGGAAGAAGAGACCCAGTACTTC. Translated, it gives CASSIAAGEEETQYF.

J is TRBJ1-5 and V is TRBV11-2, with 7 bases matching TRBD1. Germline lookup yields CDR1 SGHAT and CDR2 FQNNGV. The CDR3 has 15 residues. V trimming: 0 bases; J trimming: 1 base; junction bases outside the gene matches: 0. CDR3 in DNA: TGTGCCAGCAGCTTAGAAGGGGGCAGCAATCAGCCCCAGCATTTT. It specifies CASSLEGGSNQPQHF.

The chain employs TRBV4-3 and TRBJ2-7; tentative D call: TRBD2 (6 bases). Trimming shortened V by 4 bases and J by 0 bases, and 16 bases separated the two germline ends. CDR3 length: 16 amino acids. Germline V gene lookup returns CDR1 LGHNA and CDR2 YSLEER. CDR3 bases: TGCGCCAGCAGCCGGACCTTCGGGGGAAGCTCCTACGAGCAGTACTTC. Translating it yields CASSRTFGGSSYEQYF.

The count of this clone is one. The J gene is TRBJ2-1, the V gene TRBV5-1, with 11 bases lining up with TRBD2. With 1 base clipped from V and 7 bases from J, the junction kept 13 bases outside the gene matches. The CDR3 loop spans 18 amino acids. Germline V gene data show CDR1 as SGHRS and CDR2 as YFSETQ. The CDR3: CASSLPNVTSGKQNEQFF. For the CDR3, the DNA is TGCGCCAGCAGCTTGCCCAACGTGACTAGCGGGAAACAGAATGAGCAGTTCTTC.

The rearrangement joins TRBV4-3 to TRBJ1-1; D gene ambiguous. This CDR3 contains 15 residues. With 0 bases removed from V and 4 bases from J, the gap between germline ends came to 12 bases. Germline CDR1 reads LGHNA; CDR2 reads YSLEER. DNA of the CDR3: TGCGCCAGCAGCCAAGAAGCGGCCGGACGCACTGAAGCTTTCTTT. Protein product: CASSQEAAGRTEAFF.

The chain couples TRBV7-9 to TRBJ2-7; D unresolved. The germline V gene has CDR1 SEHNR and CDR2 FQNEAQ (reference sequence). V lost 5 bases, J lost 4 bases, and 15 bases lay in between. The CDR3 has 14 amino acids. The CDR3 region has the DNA TGTGCCAGCAGCCCCCGGCCCTCGGAGTACGAGCAGTACTTC. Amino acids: CASSPRPSEYEQYF.

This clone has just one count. The CDR3 DNA is TGTGCCAGGGGGACTAGCATTAGCTCAGATACGCAGTATTTT. As protein: CARGTSISSDTQYF. V and J are TRBV11-3 and TRBJ2-3; 9 bases fit TRBD2. The CDR3 has 14 amino acids. Trimming cost V 9 bases and J 4 bases; bases outside gene matches: 8. In germline, CDR1 is SGHNT, CDR2 YENEEA.

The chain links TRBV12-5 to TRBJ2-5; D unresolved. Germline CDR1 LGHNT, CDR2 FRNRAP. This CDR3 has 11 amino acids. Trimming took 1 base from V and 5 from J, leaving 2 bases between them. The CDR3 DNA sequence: TGTGCTAGTGGTTTGGGGGAGACCCAGTACTTC. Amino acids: CASGLGETQYF.

The CDR3 sequence is CASSPEPEGFHEQYF. The CDR3 nucleotides read TGTGCCAGCAGCCCGGAGCCCGAGGGTTTCCACGAGCAGTACTTC. The rearrangement uses TRBV3-1 (or the pseudogene TRBV3-2) and TRBJ2-7; D is perhaps TRBD2 (5 bases). This CDR3 comprises 15 residues. CDR1 and CDR2 from the germline V gene are LGHDT and YNNKEL (reference sequence). The V and J ends lost 4 bases and 5 bases respectively, with 18 bases between them.

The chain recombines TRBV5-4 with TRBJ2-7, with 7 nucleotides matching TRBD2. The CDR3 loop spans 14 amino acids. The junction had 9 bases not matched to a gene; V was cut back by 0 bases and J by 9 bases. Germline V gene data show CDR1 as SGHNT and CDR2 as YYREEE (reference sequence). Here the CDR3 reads CASSLDTSAVAQYF. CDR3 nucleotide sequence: TGTGCCAGCAGCTTGGATACTAGCGCCGTGGCGCAGTACTTC.

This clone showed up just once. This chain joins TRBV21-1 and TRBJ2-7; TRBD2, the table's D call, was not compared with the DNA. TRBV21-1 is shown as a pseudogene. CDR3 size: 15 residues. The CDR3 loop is CASSKLRTSVHEQYF. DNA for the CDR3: TGTGCCAGCAGCAAACTGAGGACTAGCGTACACGAGCAGTACTTC.

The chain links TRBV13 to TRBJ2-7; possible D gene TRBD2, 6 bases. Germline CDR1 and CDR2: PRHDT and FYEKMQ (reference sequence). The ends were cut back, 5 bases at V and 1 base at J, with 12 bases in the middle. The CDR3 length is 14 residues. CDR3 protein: CASSPSGLSYEQYF. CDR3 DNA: TGTGCCAGCAGCCCCTCGGGACTTTCCTACGAGCAGTACTTC.

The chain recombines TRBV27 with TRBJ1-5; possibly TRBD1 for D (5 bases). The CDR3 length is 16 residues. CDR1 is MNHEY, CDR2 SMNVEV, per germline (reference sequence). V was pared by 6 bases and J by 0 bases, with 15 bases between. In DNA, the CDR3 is TGTGCCAGCAGCCCCACCTACGACAGTAGCAATCAGCCCCAGCATTTT. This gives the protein CASSPTYDSSNQPQHF.

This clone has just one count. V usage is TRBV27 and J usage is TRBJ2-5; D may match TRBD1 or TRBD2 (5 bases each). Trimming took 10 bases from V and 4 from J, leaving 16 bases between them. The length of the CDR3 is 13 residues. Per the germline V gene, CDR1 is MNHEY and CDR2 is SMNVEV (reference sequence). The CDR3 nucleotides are TGTGCCACAGCGCCGAGGGGAAGAGAGACCCAGTACTTC. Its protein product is CATAPRGRETQYF.

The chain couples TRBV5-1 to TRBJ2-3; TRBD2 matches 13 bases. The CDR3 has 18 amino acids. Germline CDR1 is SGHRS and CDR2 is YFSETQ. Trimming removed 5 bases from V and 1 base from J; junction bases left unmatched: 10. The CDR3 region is CASRAGLAGVTGTDTQYF. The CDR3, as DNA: TGCGCCAGCAGGGCCGGACTAGCGGGAGTAACCGGCACAGATACGCAGTATTTT.

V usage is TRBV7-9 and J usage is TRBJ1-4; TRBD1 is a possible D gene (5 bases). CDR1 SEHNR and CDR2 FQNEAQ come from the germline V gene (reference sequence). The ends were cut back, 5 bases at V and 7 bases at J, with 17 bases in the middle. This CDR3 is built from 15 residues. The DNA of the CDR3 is TGTGCCAGCAGCCCGACCGGGCCCCAGGGTGAAAAACTGTTTTTT. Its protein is CASSPTGPQGEKLFF.

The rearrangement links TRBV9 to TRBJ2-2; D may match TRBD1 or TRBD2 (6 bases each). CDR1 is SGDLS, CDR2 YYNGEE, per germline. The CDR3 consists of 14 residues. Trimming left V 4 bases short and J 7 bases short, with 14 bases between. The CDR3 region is CASSPIGGGGELFF. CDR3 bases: TGTGCCAGCAGCCCCATAGGAGGGGGCGGGGAGCTGTTTTTT. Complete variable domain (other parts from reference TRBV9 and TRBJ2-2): DSGVTQTPKHLITATGQRVTLRCSPRSGDLSVYWYQQSLDQGLQFLIQYYNGEERAKGNILERFSAQQFPDLHSELNLSSLELGDSALYFCASSPIGGGGELFFGEGSRLTVL.

The DNA of the CDR3 is TGTGCCAGCAGCTTAGTGCCGGGGACAGCCCGAGGTAACACCATATATTTT. Translated: CASSLVPGTARGNTIYF. V and J are TRBV7-8 and TRBJ1-3, with 7 bases identical to TRBD1. The CDR3 is 17 residues long. Germline V gene data show CDR1 as SGHVS and CDR2 as FQNEAQ. V lost 1 base and J lost 7; bases outside the gene matches: 13.

CDR3 in DNA: TGTGCCAGCAGTTTCGGGACAGGGTTCACAGATACGCAGTATTTT. Amino acid sequence: CASSFGTGFTDTQYF. The V and J genes are TRBV27 and TRBJ2-3; 9 bases agree with TRBD1. Germline CDR1 MNHEY, CDR2 SMNVEV (reference sequence). Germline trimming cut 3 bases from V and 2 bases from J; bases unmatched to any gene: 3. There are 15 residues in the CDR3.

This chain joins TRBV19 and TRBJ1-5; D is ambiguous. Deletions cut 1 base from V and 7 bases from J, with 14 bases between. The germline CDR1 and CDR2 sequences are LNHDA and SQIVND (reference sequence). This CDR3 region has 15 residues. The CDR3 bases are TGTGCCAGTAGTATAGGGGCCCCGGGCCTCCAGCCCCAGCATTTT. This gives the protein CASSIGAPGLQPQHF.

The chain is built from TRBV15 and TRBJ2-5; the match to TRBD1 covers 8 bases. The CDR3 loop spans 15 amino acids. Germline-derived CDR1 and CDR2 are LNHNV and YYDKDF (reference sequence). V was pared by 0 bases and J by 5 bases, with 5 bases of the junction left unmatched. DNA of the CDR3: TGTGCCACCAGCAGAGATAGGACAGGGAGGGAGACCCAGTACTTC. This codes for CATSRDRTGRETQYF.